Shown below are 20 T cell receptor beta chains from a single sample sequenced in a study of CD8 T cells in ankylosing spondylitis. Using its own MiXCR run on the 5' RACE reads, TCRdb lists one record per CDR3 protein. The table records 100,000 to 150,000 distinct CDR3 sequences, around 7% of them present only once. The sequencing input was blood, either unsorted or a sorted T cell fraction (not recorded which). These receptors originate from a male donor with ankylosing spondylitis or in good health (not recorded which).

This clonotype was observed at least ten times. CDR3 amino acids: CASTWTRLSNQPQHF. In DNA form, the CDR3 reads TGTGCCAGCACCTGGACACGGCTGAGCAATCAGCCCCAGCATTTT. The chain carries TRBV6-2 or TRBV6-3 and TRBJ1-5, with D perhaps TRBD1 (5 bases). Germline CDR1 and CDR2: MNHEY and SVGEGT. The V end was cut by 7 bases, the J end by 1 base, with 14 bases between. The CDR3 is made up of 15 amino acids.

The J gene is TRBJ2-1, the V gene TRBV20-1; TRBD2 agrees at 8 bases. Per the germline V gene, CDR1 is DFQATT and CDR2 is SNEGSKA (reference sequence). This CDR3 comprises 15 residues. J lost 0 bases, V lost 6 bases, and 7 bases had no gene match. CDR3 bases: TGCAGTGCCTTTAGCGGGAAGTACTCCTACAATGAGCAGTTCTTC. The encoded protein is CSAFSGKYSYNEQFF.

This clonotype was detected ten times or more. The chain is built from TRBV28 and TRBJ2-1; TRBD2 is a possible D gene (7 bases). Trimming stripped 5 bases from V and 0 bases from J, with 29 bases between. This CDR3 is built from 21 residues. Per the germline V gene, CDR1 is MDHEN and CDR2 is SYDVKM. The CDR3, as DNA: TGTGCCAGCAGTGGCAGGGGTAGGGCGGCTAGCGGCTTAAGCTCCTACAATGAGCAGTTCTTC. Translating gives CASSGRGRAASGLSSYNEQFF.

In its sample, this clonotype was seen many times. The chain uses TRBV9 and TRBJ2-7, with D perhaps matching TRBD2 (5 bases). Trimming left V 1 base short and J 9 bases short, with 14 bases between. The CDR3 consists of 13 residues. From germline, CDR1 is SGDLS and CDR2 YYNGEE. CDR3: CASSVSLAAGQYF. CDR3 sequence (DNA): TGTGCCAGCAGCGTATCTCTGGCCGCGGGGCAGTACTTC.

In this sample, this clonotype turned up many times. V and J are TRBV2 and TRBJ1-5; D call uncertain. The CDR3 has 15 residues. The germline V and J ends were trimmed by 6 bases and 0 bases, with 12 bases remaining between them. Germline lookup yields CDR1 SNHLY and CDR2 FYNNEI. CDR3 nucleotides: TGTGCCAGCAGGCCGGGCCTACCTAGCAATCAGCCCCAGCATTTT. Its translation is CASRPGLPSNQPQHF.

CDR3 protein: CASSMGTETQYF. The CDR3 nucleotides are TGCGCCAGCAGCATGGGAACGGAGACCCAGTACTTC. The chain recombines TRBV5-1 with TRBJ2-5; D gene unclear. The CDR3 extends over 12 amino acids. Trimming took off 4 bases at V and 5 bases at J, with 9 bases between the two ends. Germline loops: CDR1 SGHRS, CDR2 YFSETQ.

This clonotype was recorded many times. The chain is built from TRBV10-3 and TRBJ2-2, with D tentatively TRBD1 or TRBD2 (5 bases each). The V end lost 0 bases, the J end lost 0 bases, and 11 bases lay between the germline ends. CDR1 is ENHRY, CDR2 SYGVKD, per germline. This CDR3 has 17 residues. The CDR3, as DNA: TGTGCCATCAGTGAGTCGAGGGGATACGCGAACACCGGGGAGCTGTTTTTT. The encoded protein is CAISESRGYANTGELFF.

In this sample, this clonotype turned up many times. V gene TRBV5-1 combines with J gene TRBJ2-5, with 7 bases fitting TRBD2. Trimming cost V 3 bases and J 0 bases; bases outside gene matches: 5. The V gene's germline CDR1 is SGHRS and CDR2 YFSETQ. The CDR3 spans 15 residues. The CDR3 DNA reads TGCGCCAGCAGCTCGGGGGAGGGGTACCAAGAGACCCAGTACTTC. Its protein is CASSSGEGYQETQYF.

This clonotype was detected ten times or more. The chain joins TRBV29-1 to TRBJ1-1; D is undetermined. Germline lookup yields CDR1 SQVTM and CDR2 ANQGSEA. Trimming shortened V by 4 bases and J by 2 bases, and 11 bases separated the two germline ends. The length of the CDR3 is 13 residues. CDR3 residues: CSVGLLTNTEAFF. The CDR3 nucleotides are TGCAGCGTTGGACTGTTGACCAACACTGAAGCTTTCTTT.

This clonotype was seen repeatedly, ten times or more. CDR3 loop: CASSAQGNSPLHF. The CDR3 coding sequence is TGTGCCAGCAGCGCCCAGGGAAATTCACCCCTCCACTTT. This chain uses TRBV9 with TRBJ1-6, with a possible D match to TRBD1 (5 bases). Trimming took 3 bases from V and 7 from J, leaving 8 bases between them. The CDR3 totals 13 residues. Germline lookup yields CDR1 SGDLS and CDR2 YYNGEE.

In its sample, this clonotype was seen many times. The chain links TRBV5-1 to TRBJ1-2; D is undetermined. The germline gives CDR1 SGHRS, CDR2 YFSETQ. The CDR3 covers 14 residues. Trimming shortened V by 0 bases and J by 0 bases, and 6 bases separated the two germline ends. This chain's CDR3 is CASSLEAANYGYTF. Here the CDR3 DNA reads TGCGCCAGCAGCTTGGAGGCAGCTAACTATGGCTACACCTTC.

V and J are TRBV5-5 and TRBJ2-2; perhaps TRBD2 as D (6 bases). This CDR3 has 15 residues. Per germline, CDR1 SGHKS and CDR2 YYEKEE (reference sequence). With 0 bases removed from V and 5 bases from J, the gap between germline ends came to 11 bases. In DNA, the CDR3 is TGTGCCAGCAGCTTGGTAGCGGTTGGGACCGGGGAGCTGTTTTTT. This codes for CASSLVAVGTGELFF.

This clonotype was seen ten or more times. CDR3 nucleotides: TGCGCCAGCAGCCCAAGCGGGAGTGGGAACACCGGGGAGCTGTTTTTT. Translating it yields CASSPSGSGNTGELFF. J is TRBJ2-2 and V is TRBV5-1; TRBD2 aligns across 8 bases. Germline V gene data show CDR1 as SGHRS and CDR2 as YFSETQ. V trimming: 4 bases; J trimming: 1 base; junction bases outside the gene matches: 6. CDR3 length equals 16 residues.

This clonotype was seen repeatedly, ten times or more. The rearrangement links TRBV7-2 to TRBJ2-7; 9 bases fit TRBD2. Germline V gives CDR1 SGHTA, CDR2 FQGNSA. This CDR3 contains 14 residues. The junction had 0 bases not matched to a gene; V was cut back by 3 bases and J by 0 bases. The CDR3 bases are TGTGCCAGCAGCTTTAGCGGGAGCTCCTACGAGCAGTACTTC. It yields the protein CASSFSGSSYEQYF.

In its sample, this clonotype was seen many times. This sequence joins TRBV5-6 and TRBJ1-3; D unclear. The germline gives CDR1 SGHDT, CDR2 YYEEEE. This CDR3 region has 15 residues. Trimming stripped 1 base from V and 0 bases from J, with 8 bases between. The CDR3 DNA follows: TGTGCCAGCAGCTTGATAGCGTCCTCTGGAAACACCATATATTTT. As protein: CASSLIASSGNTIYF.

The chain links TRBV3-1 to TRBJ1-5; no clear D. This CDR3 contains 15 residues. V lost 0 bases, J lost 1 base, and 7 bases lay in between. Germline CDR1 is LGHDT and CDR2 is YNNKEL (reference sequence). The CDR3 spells CASSQEGRSNQPQHF. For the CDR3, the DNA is TGTGCCAGCAGCCAAGAGGGCCGGAGCAATCAGCCCCAGCATTTT.

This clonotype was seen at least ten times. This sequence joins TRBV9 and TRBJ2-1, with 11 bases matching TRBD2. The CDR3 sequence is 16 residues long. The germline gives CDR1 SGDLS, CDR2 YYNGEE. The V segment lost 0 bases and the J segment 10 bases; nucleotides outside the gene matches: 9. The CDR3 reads CASSVGLAGGTLEQFF. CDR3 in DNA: TGTGCCAGCAGCGTAGGGCTAGCGGGAGGAACTTTGGAGCAGTTCTTC.

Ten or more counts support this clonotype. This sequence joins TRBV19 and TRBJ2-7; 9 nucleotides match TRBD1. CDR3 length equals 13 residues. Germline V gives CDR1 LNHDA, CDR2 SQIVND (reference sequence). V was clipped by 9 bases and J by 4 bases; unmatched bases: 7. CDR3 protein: CASRGTGLYEQYF. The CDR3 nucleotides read TGTGCCAGCCGGGGGACAGGGCTGTACGAGCAGTACTTC.

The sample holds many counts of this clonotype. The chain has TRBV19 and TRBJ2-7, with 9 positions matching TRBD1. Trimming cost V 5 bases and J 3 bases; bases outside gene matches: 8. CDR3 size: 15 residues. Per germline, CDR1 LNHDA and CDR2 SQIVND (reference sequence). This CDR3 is CASSSPGQGYYEQYF. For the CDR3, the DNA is TGTGCCAGTAGTTCCCCGGGACAGGGTTACTACGAGCAGTACTTC.

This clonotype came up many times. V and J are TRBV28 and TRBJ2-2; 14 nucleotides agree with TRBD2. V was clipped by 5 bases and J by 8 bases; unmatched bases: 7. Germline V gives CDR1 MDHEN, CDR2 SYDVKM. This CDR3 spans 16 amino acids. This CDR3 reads CASSRLGLAGAGELFF. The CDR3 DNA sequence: TGTGCCAGCAGTCGGTTGGGACTAGCGGGAGCTGGGGAGCTGTTTTTT.